The 18 T cell receptor beta chains given below trace back to one sample, sequenced in a study of blood T cell repertoires in COVID-19. Using immunoSEQ multiplex PCR, the repertoire was profiled, and TCRdb retains in-frame clones only, with some absent. The repertoire consists of over 100,000 clones, with approximately 80% occurring once and the leading ten covering roughly 7.9%. What was sequenced was peripheral blood. The receptors here all came from an elderly woman with active or convalescent COVID-19.

This rearrangement joins TRBV24-1 to TRBJ2-1, with a tentative D call TRBD1 (6 bases). The CDR3 is made up of 13 amino acids. In germline, CDR1 is KGHDR, CDR2 SFDVKD. V was cut by 8 bases and J by 9 bases, with 16 bases left in between. The CDR3 loop is CATTGASRGEQFF. The CDR3 coding sequence is TGTGCCACCACAGGGGCCTCTCGGGGTGAGCAGTTCTTC.

The chain is built from TRBV28 and TRBJ2-7, with a weak D call TRBD2 (5 bases). The CDR3 has 12 amino acids. Trimming stripped 7 bases from V and 3 bases from J, with 10 bases between. Germline V gives CDR1 MDHEN, CDR2 SYDVKM. The CDR3 nucleotides read TGTGCCAGCAACTTGGCGGGCTACGAGCAGTACTTC. Amino acids: CASNLAGYEQYF.

This clone turned up a few times. The genes are TRBV9 and TRBJ2-7, with a weak D call TRBD1 (6 bases). The CDR3 totals 13 residues. Per the germline V gene, CDR1 is SGDLS and CDR2 is YYNGEE. V was trimmed by 4 bases and J by 0 bases, leaving 8 bases between them. For the CDR3, the DNA is TGTGCCAGCAGCCCGGACAGCTCCTACGAGCAGTACTTC. Protein product: CASSPDSSYEQYF.

The chain uses TRBV11-2 and TRBJ2-7, with TRBD2 matching over 13 bases. This CDR3 comprises 16 residues. Trimming at V came to 4 bases and at J to 6 bases, leaving 9 bases not matched to a gene. Germline-derived CDR1 and CDR2 are SGHAT and FQNNGV. In nucleotides, the CDR3 is TGTGCCAGCAGCTCCACGGGACTAGCGGGACAAATCGAGCAGTACTTC. It translates to CASSSTGLAGQIEQYF.

This rearrangement joins TRBV2 to TRBJ2-1, with 8 bases lining up with TRBD2. The germline V gene has CDR1 SNHLY and CDR2 FYNNEI. The ends lost 5 bases at V and 6 bases at J; junction bases unmatched: 6. This CDR3 has 14 amino acids. The CDR3 DNA follows: TGTGCCAGCAGTCCGGGACTAGTGAGCAATGAGCAGTTCTTC. It specifies CASSPGLVSNEQFF.

This clone was recorded a few times. J is TRBJ1-6 and V is TRBV7-9; 7 bases agree with TRBD1. CDR3 length: 16 amino acids. Germline-derived CDR1 and CDR2 are SEHNR and FQNEAQ (reference sequence). Germline trimming cut 5 bases from V and 7 bases from J; bases unmatched to any gene: 11. CDR3 sequence reads: CASSKTGTLLNSPLHF. CDR3 DNA: TGTGCCAGCAGCAAGACAGGGACCTTATTGAATTCACCCCTCCACTTT.

With respect to this clone: The same CDR3 can be traced to other DNA sequences in this sample. V usage is TRBV7-9 and J usage is TRBJ2-7; 8 bases match TRBD1. The germline gives CDR1 SEHNR, CDR2 FQNEAQ (reference sequence). The CDR3 totals 14 residues. V was pared by 4 bases and J by 2 bases, with 4 bases of the junction left unmatched. CDR3 sequence (DNA): TGTGCCAGCAGCTCCCGGACAGGGACCTACGAGCAGTACTTC. Amino acids: CASSSRTGTYEQYF.

This clone was seen more than once but under ten times. The chain has TRBV2 and TRBJ2-2, with a possible D match to TRBD2 (6 bases). Germline V CDR1 and CDR2: SNHLY, FYNNEI. V was pared by 8 bases and J by 5 bases, with 18 bases between. The CDR3 sequence is 15 residues long. The CDR3 region is CASGERARQTGELFF. For the CDR3, the DNA is TGTGCCAGCGGCGAGCGGGCCCGGCAGACCGGGGAGCTGTTTTTT.

This sequence joins TRBV5-1 and TRBJ1-6, with unresolved D. CDR3 size: 16 residues. Trimming took 1 base from V and 16 from J, leaving 24 bases between them. Germline CDR1 is SGHRS and CDR2 is YFSETQ. As DNA, the CDR3 is TGCGCCAGCAGCTTGTCTCCAGGCTCCACATCGCCCATACTCCACTTT. It specifies CASSLSPGSTSPILHF. Using reference TRBV5-1 and TRBJ1-6 for the parts outside the CDR3, the full variable domain is KAGVTQTPRYLIKTRGQQVTLSCSPISGHRSVSWYQQTPGQGLQFLFEYFSETQRNKGNFPGRFSGRQFSNSRSEMNVSTLELGDSALYLCASSLSPGSTSPILHFGNGTRLTVT.

The V call is TRBV7-2, the J call TRBJ2-2; TRBD2 matches at 9 bases. This CDR3 is 16 amino acids long. Germline V gene data show CDR1 as SGHTA and CDR2 as FQGNSA. The V and J ends lost 4 bases and 2 bases, in that order; junction bases with no gene match: 5. The CDR3 DNA follows: TGTGCCAGCAGCTGGCCGGGACTAGCAAACACCGGGGAGCTGTTTTTT. It is translated as CASSWPGLANTGELFF.

V is TRBV20-1 and J is TRBJ1-1; 7 nucleotides agree with TRBD1. Germline values: CDR1 DFQATT, CDR2 SNEGSKA (reference sequence). The CDR3 runs 13 residues. The V segment lost 3 bases and the J segment 5 bases; nucleotides outside the gene matches: 6. DNA for the CDR3: TGCAGTGCTAGTTCGACAGGGTGGACTGAAGCTTTCTTT. Translation: CSASSTGWTEAFF.

The rearrangement uses TRBV2 and TRBJ1-3; TRBD1 agrees at 7 bases. The CDR3 sequence is 14 residues long. J lost 3 bases, V lost 8 bases, and 7 bases had no gene match. Germline V gene sequence: CDR1 SNHLY, CDR2 FYNNEI. The CDR3 region has the DNA TGTGCCAGCCACAGGGGATTTGGTGGAAACACCATATATTTT. This gives the protein CASHRGFGGNTIYF.

The J gene is TRBJ2-7, the V gene TRBV21-1; the tabulated D call, TRBD2, remains unverified against the DNA. TRBV21-1 is given as a pseudogene. The CDR3 spans 14 residues. Written as DNA, the CDR3 is TGTGCCAGCAGCCGGGGGAGGCCCCCGAACGAGCAGTACTTC. Its translation: CASSRGRPPNEQYF.

The rearrangement links TRBV2 to TRBJ2-2; D gene unclear. From germline, CDR1 is SNHLY and CDR2 FYNNEI. The CDR3 is 13 residues long. V was trimmed by 7 bases and J by 1 base, leaving 7 bases between them. Here the CDR3 reads CASKRQNTGELFF. The CDR3 nucleotides read TGTGCCAGCAAGCGTCAGAACACCGGGGAGCTGTTTTTT. Full variable domain (remainder filled in from reference TRBV2 and TRBJ2-2): EPEVTQTPSHQVTQMGQEVILRCVPISNHLYFYWYRQILGQKVEFLVSFYNNEISEKSEIFDDQFSVERPDGSNFTLKIRSTKLEDSAMYFCASKRQNTGELFFGEGSRLTVL.

The genes are TRBV14 and TRBJ2-7; 10 bases are a match to TRBD1. V shed 1 base and J 6 bases; nucleotides not matched to a gene: 12. Per germline, CDR1 SGHDN and CDR2 FVKESK. The CDR3 consists of 17 residues. CDR3 sequence (DNA): TGTGCCAGCAGCCAAGCGGGGGCCGGGACAGGGGTATTCGAGCAGTACTTC. Protein: CASSQAGAGTGVFEQYF.

The genes are TRBV9 and TRBJ2-7, with a tentative D call TRBD1 (5 bases). V shed 0 bases and J shed 2 bases, with 12 bases lying between them. The CDR3 extends over 15 amino acids. Germline assignment: CDR1 SGDLS and CDR2 YYNGEE. In DNA, the CDR3 is TGTGCCAGCAGCGTAGGTAGGCAACAGGCCTACGAGCAGTACTTC. Translation gives CASSVGRQQAYEQYF.

This sequence joins TRBV5-1 and TRBJ1-3; TRBD1 is a possible D gene (6 bases). The CDR3 is made up of 17 amino acids. V gave up 0 bases and J gave up 4 bases, with 17 bases separating them. The germline V gene encodes CDR1 SGHRS and CDR2 YFSETQ. CDR3 in amino acids: CASSLDGNRAPGNTIYF. The CDR3 DNA reads as TGCGCCAGCAGCTTGGATGGGAACAGGGCTCCCGGAAACACCATATATTTT.

The V gene is TRBV7-2, the J gene TRBJ2-7; 14 nucleotides line up with TRBD2. Germline assignment: CDR1 SGHTA and CDR2 FQGNSA. V was clipped by 5 bases and J by 0 bases; unmatched bases: 3. This CDR3 region has 16 residues. The CDR3 coding sequence is TGTGCCAGCAGCCGGGGACTAGCGGGAGTCTCCTACGAGCAGTACTTC. Translated: CASSRGLAGVSYEQYF. Full variable domain (remainder filled in from reference TRBV7-2 and TRBJ2-7): GAGVSQSPSNKVTEKGKDVELRCDPISGHTALYWYRQSLGQGLEFLIYFQGNSAPDKSGLPSDRFSAERTGGSVSTLTIQRTQQEDSAVYLCASSRGLAGVSYEQYFGPGTRLTVT.